The TCR beta chain under discussion was sequenced for a study of post-analysis software for immune sequencing data. Study results and limitations: Four or five TRBV segments, TRBV5-6, TRBV5-1 and TRBV20-1 among them, were found more frequent in patients than controls.

The authors incorporated unique molecular identifiers into the TCR beta cDNA libraries. MiXCR, run by TCRdb on the PCR reads, gives a single entry per CDR3 protein. The data hold about 260,000 distinct CDR3 sequences, with 30% to 45% observed a single time. At least ten counts were recorded for this clonotype. Its antigen is not identified. The CDR3 length is 13 residues. V lost 5 bases and J 7 bases, leaving 14 bases between the germline ends. CDR1 and CDR2 from the germline V gene are LGHDT and YNNKEL (reference sequence). V is TRBV3-1 and J is TRBJ1-2, with D perhaps TRBD1 (6 bases). This receptor was taken from a girl aged 5-17 years with multiple sclerosis. Sequencing was carried out using blood. The CDR3 DNA sequence: TGTGCCAGCAGCACAGCAGGGGAGCGTGGCTACACCTTC. Encoded protein: CASSTAGERGYTF.